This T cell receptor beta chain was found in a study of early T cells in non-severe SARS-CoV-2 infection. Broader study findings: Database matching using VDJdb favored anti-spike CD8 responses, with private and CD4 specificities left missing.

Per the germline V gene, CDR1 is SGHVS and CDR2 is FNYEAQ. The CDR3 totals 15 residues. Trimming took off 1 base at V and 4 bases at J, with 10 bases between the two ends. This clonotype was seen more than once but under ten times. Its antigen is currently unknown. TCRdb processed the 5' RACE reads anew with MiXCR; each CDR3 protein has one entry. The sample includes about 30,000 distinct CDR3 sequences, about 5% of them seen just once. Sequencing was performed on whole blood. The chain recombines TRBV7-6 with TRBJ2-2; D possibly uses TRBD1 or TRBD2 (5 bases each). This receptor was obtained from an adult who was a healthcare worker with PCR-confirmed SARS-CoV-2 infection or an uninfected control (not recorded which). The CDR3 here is CASSLGGMSTGELFF. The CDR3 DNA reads TGTGCCAGCAGCTTAGGGGGGATGAGCACCGGGGAGCTGTTTTTT.